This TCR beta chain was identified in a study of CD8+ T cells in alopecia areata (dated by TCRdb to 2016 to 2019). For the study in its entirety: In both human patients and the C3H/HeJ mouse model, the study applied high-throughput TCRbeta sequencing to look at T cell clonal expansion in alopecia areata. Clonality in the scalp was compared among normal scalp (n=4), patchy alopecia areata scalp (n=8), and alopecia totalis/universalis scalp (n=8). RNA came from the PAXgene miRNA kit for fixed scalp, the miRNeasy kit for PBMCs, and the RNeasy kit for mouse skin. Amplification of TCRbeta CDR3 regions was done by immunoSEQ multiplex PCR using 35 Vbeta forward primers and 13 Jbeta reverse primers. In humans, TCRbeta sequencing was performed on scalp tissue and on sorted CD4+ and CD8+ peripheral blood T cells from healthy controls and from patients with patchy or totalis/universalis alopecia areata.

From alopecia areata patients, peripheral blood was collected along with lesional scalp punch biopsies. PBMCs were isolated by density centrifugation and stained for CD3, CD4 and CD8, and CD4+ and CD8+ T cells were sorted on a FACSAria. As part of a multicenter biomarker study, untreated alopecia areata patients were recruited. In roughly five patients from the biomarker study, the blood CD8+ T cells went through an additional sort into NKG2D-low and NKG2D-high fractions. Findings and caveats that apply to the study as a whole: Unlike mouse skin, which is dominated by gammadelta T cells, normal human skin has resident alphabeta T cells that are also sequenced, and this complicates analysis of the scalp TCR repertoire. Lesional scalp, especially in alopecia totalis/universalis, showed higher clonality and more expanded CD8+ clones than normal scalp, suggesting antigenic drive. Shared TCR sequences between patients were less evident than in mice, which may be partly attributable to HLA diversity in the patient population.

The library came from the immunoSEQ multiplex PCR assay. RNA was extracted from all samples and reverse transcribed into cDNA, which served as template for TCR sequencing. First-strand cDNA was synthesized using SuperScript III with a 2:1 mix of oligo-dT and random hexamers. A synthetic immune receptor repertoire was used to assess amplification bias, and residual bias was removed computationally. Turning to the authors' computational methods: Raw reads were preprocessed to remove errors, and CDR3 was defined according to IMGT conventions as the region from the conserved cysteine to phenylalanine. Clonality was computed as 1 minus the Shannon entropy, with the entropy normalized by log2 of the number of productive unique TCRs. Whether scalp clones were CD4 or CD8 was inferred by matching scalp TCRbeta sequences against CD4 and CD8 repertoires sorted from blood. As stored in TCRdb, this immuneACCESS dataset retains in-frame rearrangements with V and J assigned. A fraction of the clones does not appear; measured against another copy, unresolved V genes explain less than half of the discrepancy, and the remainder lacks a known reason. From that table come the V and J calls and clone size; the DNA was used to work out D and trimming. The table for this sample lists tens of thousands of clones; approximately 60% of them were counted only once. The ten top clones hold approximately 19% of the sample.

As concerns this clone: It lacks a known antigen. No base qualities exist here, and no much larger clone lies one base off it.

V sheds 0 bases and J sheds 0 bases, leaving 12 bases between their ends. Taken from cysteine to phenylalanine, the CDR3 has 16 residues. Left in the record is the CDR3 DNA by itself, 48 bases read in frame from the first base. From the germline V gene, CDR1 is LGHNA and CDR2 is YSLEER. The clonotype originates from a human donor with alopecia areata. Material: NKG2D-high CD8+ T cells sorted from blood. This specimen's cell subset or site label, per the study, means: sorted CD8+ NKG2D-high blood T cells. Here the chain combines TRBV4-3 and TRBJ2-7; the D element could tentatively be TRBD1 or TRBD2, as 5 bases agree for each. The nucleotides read TGCGCCAGCAGCCAAGACTCCGGGGCCAGCTCCTACGAGCAGTACTTC. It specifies CASSQDSGASSYEQYF.